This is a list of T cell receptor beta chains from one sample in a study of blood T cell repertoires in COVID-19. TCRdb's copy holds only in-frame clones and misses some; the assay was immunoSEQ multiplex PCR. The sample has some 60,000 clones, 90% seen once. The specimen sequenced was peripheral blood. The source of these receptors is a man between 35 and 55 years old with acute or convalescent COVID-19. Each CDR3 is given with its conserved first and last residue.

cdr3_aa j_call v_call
CAISDTEIHTEAFF TRBJ1-1 TRBV10-3
CAWRGQGTDTQYF TRBJ2-3 TRBV30
CAWMTMSGLLNNEQFF TRBJ2-1 TRBV30
CASSLAVSGDSSYEQYF TRBJ2-7 TRBV5-1
CAISDVGRVNTEAFF TRBJ1-1 TRBV10-3
CASSPRRSGGDTQYF TRBJ2-3 TRBV3-1/TRBV3-2
CASSPGTGGGFGYTF TRBJ1-2 TRBV18
CSVERTGLENTGELFF TRBJ2-2 TRBV29-1
CAWQRSDVLTF TRBJ2-6 TRBV30
CASSLFLGGLTYNEQFF TRBJ2-1 TRBV5-6
CASSLDRQTNEQFF TRBJ2-1 TRBV11-2
CASSLFTAGTSYEQYF TRBJ2-7 TRBV3-1/TRBV3-2
CASSLDRVNQPQHF TRBJ1-5 TRBV11-2
CATSREGGGVRETQYF TRBJ2-5 TRBV15
CASGGTDSYEQYF TRBJ2-7 TRBV27
CASSTRDRGLSNEKLFF TRBJ1-4 TRBV19
CASSPRPGVLVNTEAFF TRBJ1-1 TRBV7-2
CASSIKAAGGTEAFF TRBJ1-1 TRBV19
CASSLFGQGYSYTF TRBJ1-2 TRBV27
CASSQDQGLSNYGYTF TRBJ1-2 TRBV4-2
CASSPRTGETQYF TRBJ2-5 TRBV7-8
CASSILPAVPATNEKLFF TRBJ1-4 TRBV19
CATSDLEGSNQPQHF TRBJ1-5 TRBV24-1
CASSEWQGNQPQHF TRBJ1-5 TRBV10-1
CASRQAQWRSEQFF TRBJ2-1 TRBV6-5
CASSVGTAQDTQYF TRBJ2-3 TRBV6-5
CASTSSDSYNEKLFF TRBJ1-4 TRBV19
CASSYSGRGELFF TRBJ2-2 TRBV10-1
CASSYAPNTGELFF TRBJ2-2 TRBV28
CASSDERSSYNEQFF TRBJ2-1 TRBV3-1/TRBV3-2
CASSLSLAGSYNEQFF TRBJ2-1 TRBV7-9
CASSILSGRATDTQYF TRBJ2-3 TRBV9
CASSPQYRDRGTEAFF TRBJ1-1 TRBV18
CASSLSFNNEQFF TRBJ2-1 TRBV27
CASSVRADTEAFF TRBJ1-1 TRBV7-8
CAWSESENTEAFF TRBJ1-1 TRBV30
CASWAPGTYEQYF TRBJ2-7 TRBV6-5
CASSQSILAVTEAFF TRBJ1-1 TRBV4-1
CASSVGGTGSSYEQYF TRBJ2-7 TRBV9
CASSLGGKDTEAFF TRBJ1-1 TRBV7-9
CASSYRGRGSPLHF TRBJ1-6 TRBV14
CASSSGHNSNQPQHF TRBJ1-5 TRBV7-2
CASSVERHPYEQYF TRBJ2-7 TRBV9
CATSRGGKQGASGYTF TRBJ1-2 TRBV15
CASSRPFAGGTGQPQHF TRBJ1-5 TRBV19
CASSPYQETQYF TRBJ2-5 TRBV6-6
CASSQSGGNTQYF TRBJ2-3 TRBV3-1/TRBV3-2
CASSLQGTDGYTF TRBJ1-2 TRBV9
CASSQRQGNYGYTF TRBJ1-2 TRBV7-2
CASQPPGGRGQNTQYF TRBJ2-3 TRBV5-1
CASSQEKNRGQQTQYF TRBJ2-5 TRBV14